This entry lists 27 T cell receptor beta chains sequenced from one sample in a study of T cell changes during pregnancy in multiple sclerosis. The protocol was immunoSEQ multiplex PCR, while the TCRdb copy is restricted to in-frame clones and leaves out a portion. The repertoire holds 60,000 to 75,000 clones, with roughly 92% as singletons. The sample consisted of peripheral blood, taken in the second trimester of pregnancy. The source is a female donor with multiple sclerosis, enrolled in a pregnancy study.

The rearrangement uses TRBV19 and TRBJ1-5, with a weak D call TRBD1 (6 bases). The V gene's germline CDR1 is LNHDA and CDR2 SQIVND (reference sequence). Trimming stripped 7 bases from V and 5 bases from J, with 12 bases between. The CDR3 covers 13 residues. The CDR3 sequence: CASTRDKYQPQHF. CDR3 nucleotides: TGTGCCAGTACAAGGGACAAATATCAGCCCCAGCATTTT.

This chain links TRBV15 with TRBJ2-7; 8 bases are shared with TRBD1. With 2 bases clipped from V and 5 bases from J, the junction kept 8 bases outside the gene matches. Germline V gene lookup returns CDR1 LNHNV and CDR2 YYDKDF (reference sequence). The CDR3 consists of 15 residues. The CDR3 DNA follows: TGTGCCACCAGCAGATATGGACAGGGTGAGCACGAGCAGTACTTC. Translating gives CATSRYGQGEHEQYF.

The V gene is TRBV27, the J gene TRBJ1-1; D is unresolved. The CDR3 contains 13 residues. Deletions cut 7 bases from V and 5 bases from J, with 14 bases between. Germline CDR1 is MNHEY and CDR2 is SMNVEV (reference sequence). DNA of the CDR3: TGTGCCAGCACACAGCCCTGGGAGACTGAAGCTTTCTTT. It is translated as CASTQPWETEAFF.

The V gene is TRBV9, the J gene TRBJ1-2; D possibly corresponds to TRBD1 (6 bases). Trimming removed 0 bases at V and 8 bases at J, with 23 bases between. Germline V gene data show CDR1 as SGDLS and CDR2 as YYNGEE. This CDR3 spans 17 amino acids. CDR3 amino acids: CASSVEVNQGPQGGYTF. The CDR3 DNA is TGTGCCAGCAGCGTAGAGGTCAATCAGGGGCCCCAGGGGGGCTACACCTTC.

This chain uses TRBV11-2 with TRBJ1-3, with a weak D call TRBD1 (6 bases). This CDR3 region has 14 residues. V lost 5 bases and J lost 4, with 12 bases in between. The germline CDR1 and CDR2 sequences are SGHAT and FQNNGV. The CDR3 protein is CASSPGTSGNTIYF. In DNA form, the CDR3 reads TGTGCCAGCAGCCCAGGGACATCAGGAAACACCATATATTTT.

V gene TRBV5-6 combines with J gene TRBJ1-1, with D possibly being TRBD1 (6 bases). Germline V gene lookup returns CDR1 SGHDT and CDR2 YYEEEE. The CDR3 loop spans 15 amino acids. Trimming took 8 bases from V and 1 from J, leaving 18 bases between them. The CDR3 reads CASTTLGGRNTEAFF. CDR3 DNA: TGTGCCAGTACGACCCTGGGGGGGCGGAACACTGAAGCTTTCTTT. Using reference TRBV5-6 and TRBJ1-1 for the parts outside the CDR3, the full variable domain is DAGVTQSPTHLIKTRGQQVTLRCSPKSGHDTVSWYQQALGQGPQFIFQYYEEEERQRGNFPDRFSGHQFPNYSSELNVNALLLGDSALYLCASTTLGGRNTEAFFGQGTRLTVV.

The chain has TRBV21-1 and TRBJ2-2; the table names TRBD2, a call not compared with the DNA. TRBV21-1 is deemed a pseudogene. The CDR3 is made up of 18 amino acids. CDR3 in DNA: TGTGCCAGCAGCAAAGTGGGCCTTGGGGGAGGACACACCGGGGAGCTGTTTTTT. It encodes CASSKVGLGGGHTGELFF.

The V gene is TRBV30, the J gene TRBJ1-5, with D perhaps TRBD1 (5 bases). CDR1 is GTSNPN and CDR2 is SVGIG in the germline V gene (reference sequence). The CDR3 runs to 15 residues. Trimming pared 2 bases from V and 2 bases from J, leaving 13 bases between. The CDR3 protein is CAWSSSWGGNQPQHF. The CDR3 DNA sequence: TGTGCCTGGAGTTCGTCATGGGGGGGCAATCAGCCCCAGCATTTT.

The V gene is TRBV28, the J gene TRBJ2-7, with a possible D match to TRBD2 (5 bases). Trimming took 6 bases from V and 2 from J, leaving 17 bases between them. The CDR3 spans 15 residues. The germline CDR1 and CDR2 sequences are MDHEN and SYDVKM. This CDR3 reads CASSHGLIQTYEQYF. In nucleotides, the CDR3 is TGTGCCAGCAGCCACGGACTGATACAAACCTACGAGCAGTACTTC.

J is TRBJ1-2 and V is TRBV6-6; D unclear. Germline V gives CDR1 MNHNY, CDR2 SVGAGI (reference sequence). V was shortened by 2 bases and J by 8 bases, with 12 bases between the two germline ends. The CDR3 contains 13 residues. In DNA, the CDR3 is TGTGCCAGCAGTTACGGTAGGGAGGACGGCTACACCTTC. Amino acid sequence: CASSYGREDGYTF.

This chain links TRBV27 with TRBJ2-1, with TRBD2 matching over 10 bases. V lost 3 bases, J lost 5 bases, and 10 bases stayed unmatched. This CDR3 is 17 amino acids long. From germline, CDR1 is MNHEY and CDR2 SMNVEV (reference sequence). DNA of the CDR3: TGTGCCAGCAGTTTCCTAACACTAGCGGGAAGGGACAATGAGCAGTTCTTC. It codes for CASSFLTLAGRDNEQFF.

V gene TRBV18 combines with J gene TRBJ2-7; D is possibly TRBD2 (6 bases). Germline values: CDR1 KGHSH, CDR2 LQKENI. The CDR3 runs to 19 residues. Trimming removed 1 base at V and 0 bases at J, with 22 bases between. CDR3 in DNA: TGTGCCAGCTCACCACGGGGGGTATTTGGGCCAAGGCTCTCCTACGAGCAGTACTTC. This gives the protein CASSPRGVFGPRLSYEQYF.

The chain employs TRBV9 and TRBJ2-5; possibly TRBD1 for D (6 bases). V gave up 2 bases and J gave up 4 bases, with 18 bases separating them. The CDR3 length is 16 residues. CDR1 and CDR2 from the germline V gene are SGDLS and YYNGEE. The CDR3 reads CASSVGDKLISETQYF. The CDR3 region has the DNA TGTGCCAGCAGCGTGGGGGACAAACTAATCTCAGAGACCCAGTACTTC.

The V gene is TRBV29-1, the J gene TRBJ1-1; possible D gene TRBD1, 5 bases. With 5 bases removed from V and 3 bases from J, the gap between germline ends came to 25 bases. CDR1 is SQVTM and CDR2 is ANQGSEA in the germline V gene. The CDR3 extends over 17 amino acids. CDR3 amino acids: CSVPPFEGRGGDTEAFF. CDR3 DNA sequence: TGCAGCGTTCCCCCCTTTGAGGGGAGGGGAGGCGACACTGAAGCTTTCTTT.

This rearrangement joins TRBV9 to TRBJ2-4; D remains unclear. Germline assignment: CDR1 SGDLS and CDR2 YYNGEE. V was cut by 4 bases and J by 6 bases, with 14 bases left in between. The CDR3 runs to 14 residues. The CDR3 is CASSPSPELNIQYF. The CDR3 coding sequence is TGTGCCAGCAGCCCTTCCCCTGAGTTAAACATTCAGTACTTC.

The chain recombines TRBV5-1 with TRBJ1-6; a weak D match, TRBD1 (5 bases). This CDR3 region has 16 residues. Trimming took off 0 bases at V and 0 bases at J, with 7 bases between the two ends. Germline CDR1 SGHRS, CDR2 YFSETQ. CDR3 residues: CASSLAGASYNSPLHF. CDR3 nucleotide sequence: TGCGCCAGCAGCTTGGCTGGGGCCTCCTATAATTCACCCCTCCACTTT.

The chain uses TRBV5-1 and TRBJ2-5, with D maybe TRBD1 (5 bases). This CDR3 spans 16 amino acids. V shed 1 base and J shed 1 base, with 14 bases lying between them. Germline-derived CDR1 and CDR2 are SGHRS and YFSETQ. CDR3 in DNA: TGCGCCAGCAGCTTGAGGTTCGCAGACAGCCAAGAGACCCAGTACTTC. As protein: CASSLRFADSQETQYF. Based on the CDR3 plus reference TRBV5-1 and TRBJ2-5, the full variable domain is KAGVTQTPRYLIKTRGQQVTLSCSPISGHRSVSWYQQTPGQGLQFLFEYFSETQRNKGNFPGRFSGRQFSNSRSEMNVSTLELGDSALYLCASSLRFADSQETQYFGPGTRLLVL.

The chain links TRBV7-8 to TRBJ2-4, with TRBD1 as a possible D gene (7 bases). The CDR3 length is 18 residues. Germline lookup yields CDR1 SGHVS and CDR2 FQNEAQ. V was clipped by 0 bases and J by 6 bases, with 21 bases between them. The chain's CDR3 is CASSLASASTQGGNIQYF. The CDR3 DNA reads as TGTGCCAGCAGCTTAGCCTCGGCCAGCACGCAGGGGGGAAACATTCAGTACTTC.

The V and J genes are TRBV9 and TRBJ2-2, with unresolved D. Germline V CDR1 and CDR2: SGDLS, YYNGEE. Between the trimmed V and J ends, which lost 0 bases and 4 bases, there was a span of 10 bases. The CDR3 runs 15 residues. CDR3 amino acids: CASSVVGSSTGELFF. CDR3 coding DNA: TGTGCCAGCAGCGTAGTGGGCAGCTCCACCGGGGAGCTGTTTTTT.

The chain has TRBV4-3 and TRBJ2-2, with 9 nucleotides matching TRBD2. The V gene's germline CDR1 is LGHNA and CDR2 YSLEER. The CDR3 extends over 19 amino acids. J gave up 3 bases and V 1 base, and 12 bases lay outside the gene matches. The CDR3 nucleotides are TGCGCCAGCAGCCAAGGGGCTGCTAGCGGGGAGACGCACACCGGGGAGCTGTTTTTT. As protein: CASSQGAASGETHTGELFF.

The chain links TRBV30 to TRBJ1-3; TRBD1 agrees at 7 bases. Per germline, CDR1 GTSNPN and CDR2 SVGIG (reference sequence). The CDR3 length is 15 residues. After removal of 5 bases from V and 0 bases from J, the junction contained 7 bases not matched to a gene. This chain's CDR3 is CAWDPGQSSGNTIYF. In nucleotides, the CDR3 is TGTGCCTGGGACCCGGGACAGTCCTCTGGAAACACCATATATTTT.

In this sample, this clone turned up once. The DNA of the CDR3 is TGTGCCAGCAGCGCCGACGGGGGGGATAATTCACCCCTCCACTTT. Its protein product is CASSADGGDNSPLHF. The J gene is TRBJ1-6, the V gene TRBV9, with a weak D call TRBD1 (5 bases). CDR1 is SGDLS and CDR2 is YYNGEE in the germline V gene. V was clipped by 3 bases and J by 5 bases, with 12 bases between them. The CDR3 consists of 15 residues.

The rearrangement links TRBV6-6 to TRBJ2-5, with TRBD2 as a possible D gene (5 bases). The CDR3 is 14 residues long. CDR1 and CDR2 from the germline V gene are MNHNY and SVGAGI (reference sequence). V was trimmed by 6 bases and J by 4 bases, leaving 15 bases between them. The CDR3 spells CASRETKRGETQYF. For the CDR3, the DNA is TGTGCCAGCAGGGAGACGAAACGGGGAGAGACCCAGTACTTC.

The chain combines TRBV28 with TRBJ1-2, with 9 bases matching TRBD1. CDR3 length equals 13 residues. Trimming cost V 5 bases and J 8 bases; bases outside gene matches: 6. From germline, CDR1 is MDHEN and CDR2 SYDVKM. DNA for the CDR3: TGTGCCAGCAGTCCAGGGACAGGGAGAGGCTACACCTTC. This codes for CASSPGTGRGYTF.

This rearrangement joins TRBV7-2 to TRBJ1-5; D unresolved. The CDR3 runs 16 residues. The germline V gene has CDR1 SGHTA and CDR2 FQGNSA. The ends were cut back, 1 base at V and 0 bases at J, with 10 bases in the middle. CDR3 loop: CASSLDPDISNQPQHF. In DNA form, the CDR3 reads TGTGCCAGCAGCTTAGACCCAGACATTAGCAATCAGCCCCAGCATTTT. Together with reference TRBV7-2 and TRBJ1-5, the CDR3 gives the full variable domain: GAGVSQSPSNKVTEKGKDVELRCDPISGHTALYWYRQSLGQGLEFLIYFQGNSAPDKSGLPSDRFSAERTGGSVSTLTIQRTQQEDSAVYLCASSLDPDISNQPQHFGDGTRLSIL.

This chain connects TRBV27 to TRBJ2-7; 13 bases are a match to TRBD2. This CDR3 region has 16 residues. V dropped 4 bases and J dropped 1; count of bases not matched to a gene: 4. Germline V CDR1 and CDR2: MNHEY, SMNVEV (reference sequence). The CDR3 region has the DNA TGTGCCAGCAGTTGGGGACTAGCGGGGCAATCCTACGAGCAGTACTTC. Amino acids: CASSWGLAGQSYEQYF.

This clone has only one observation. The genes are TRBV6-5 and TRBJ1-1, with D possibly matching TRBD1 (6 bases). This CDR3 comprises 14 residues. The germline CDR1 and CDR2 sequences are MNHEY and SVGAGI. Trimming removed 6 bases at V and 4 bases at J, with 15 bases between. CDR3: CASSSVRGGTEAFF. DNA of the CDR3: TGTGCCAGCAGCTCCGTGAGGGGGGGCACTGAAGCTTTCTTT.